Included here is one TCR beta chain sequence, with context. Reverse transcription of about 0.5 to 1 ug RNA used random hexamers. Across 54 Vbeta and 13 Jbeta, immunoSEQ multiplex PCR amplified TCR beta CDR3. MiXCR was run by TCRdb on the immunoSEQ multiplex PCR reads, yielding one entry per CDR3 protein. The sample includes some 180,000 distinct CDR3 sequences, 85% to 95% of them seen just once. This sample was included in a study of CD8 T cells in Susac syndrome. TCR beta sequencing covered blood CD8+ and CD4+ T cells. TEMRA cells were FACS-enriched, unlike CD8+ and CD4+ T cells, which were negatively isolated. The CDR3 totals 17 residues. From germline, CDR1 is SQVTM and CDR2 ANQGSEA. With 6 bases clipped from V and 6 bases from J, the junction kept 14 bases outside the gene matches.

The sample was CD4+ T cells from PBMCs. The source of this sequence is a human donor in good health. The chain carries TRBV29-1 and TRBJ2-2; 12 bases map to TRBD1. The CDR3 bases are TGCAGCGTCGCCGGGGCAGAGGGACAGGGGGCGTCCGGGGAGCTGTTTTTT. Residues: CSVAGAEGQGASGELFF.